The 5 T cell receptor beta chains presented below share a single source sample, sequenced in a study of CD8 T cells in Susac syndrome. Random hexamers primed reverse transcription of about 0.45 to 1 ug RNA. TCRdb itself ran the immunoSEQ multiplex PCR reads through MiXCR, one entry per CDR3 protein. Of about 130,000 distinct CDR3 sequences in the sample, 85% to 95% were seen once. Sequenced: CD8+ T cells from PBMCs. The receptors come from a human donor with Susac syndrome.

The rearrangement joins TRBV12-3 or TRBV12-4 to TRBJ1-2; no reliable D call. V lost 3 bases, J lost 9 bases, and 8 bases lay in between. The CDR3 length is 11 residues. CDR3 residues: CASSFGKRYTF. The CDR3, as DNA: TGTGCCAGCAGTTTCGGGAAACGCTACACCTTC.

The V call is TRBV9, the J call TRBJ2-1, with 10 nucleotides matching TRBD2. Germline trimming cut 0 bases from V and 8 bases from J; bases unmatched to any gene: 2. CDR3 length: 14 residues. Germline CDR1 SGDLS, CDR2 YYNGEE. Written as DNA, the CDR3 is TGTGCCAGCAGCGTAGAGGGACTAGCGTATGAGCAGTTCTTC. This encodes CASSVEGLAYEQFF.

The rearrangement uses TRBV5-4 and TRBJ2-4; D not resolved. The ends were cut back, 4 bases at V and 4 bases at J, with 9 bases in the middle. The CDR3 is 13 residues long. Germline V gene sequence: CDR1 SGHNT, CDR2 YYREEE (reference sequence). The CDR3 DNA follows: TGTGCCAGCAGCCCCGCCTCTAAAAACATTCAGTACTTC. Protein: CASSPASKNIQYF. Complete variable domain (other parts from reference TRBV5-4 and TRBJ2-4): ETGVTQSPTHLIKTRGQQVTLRCSSQSGHNTVSWYQQALGQGPQFIFQYYREEENGRGNFPPRFSGLQFPNYSSELNVNALELDDSALYLCASSPASKNIQYFGAGTRLSVL.

The chain employs TRBV15 and TRBJ1-2; 8 bases match TRBD1. The CDR3 has 14 residues. After removal of 3 bases from V and 5 bases from J, the junction contained 5 bases not matched to a gene. The germline gives CDR1 LNHNV, CDR2 YYDKDF (reference sequence). CDR3 protein: CATSSRDRTYGYTF. The CDR3 DNA reads TGTGCCACCAGCAGCCGGGACAGGACTTATGGCTACACCTTC.

The chain has TRBV29-1 and TRBJ2-7, with 9 bases lining up with TRBD1. V shed 4 bases, J shed 3 bases, and the junction held 1 base outside the gene matches. This CDR3 has 12 residues. Germline CDR1 reads SQVTM; CDR2 reads ANQGSEA. CDR3 residues: CSVAGQGYEQYF. The CDR3 DNA follows: TGCAGCGTTGCGGGACAGGGCTACGAGCAGTACTTC.